These T cell receptor beta chains were read from a single sample in a study of shared T cell receptors in the human thymus. Using immunoSEQ multiplex PCR, the repertoire was profiled, and TCRdb retains in-frame clones only, with some absent. This sample yields approximately 730,000 clones, of which approximately 85% are seen a single time; around 0.0099% belongs to the top ten. This sample was also put to use in a study of human thymus T cells.

Sequenced input: thymocytes. The receptor source for this set is a girl under three years old with a congenital heart defect. Each CDR3 is given with its conserved first and last residue. A D gene is named only where the DNA matches it firmly. The size entry is marked missing in some rows and otherwise reads once, few, many or a size class.

CDR3aa	CDR3nt	j_gene	d_gene	v_gene	abundance
CASSLGDRSSYNSPLHF	TGTGCCAGCAGCTTAGGGGACAGAAGCTCCTATAATTCACCCCTCCACTTT	TRBJ1-6	TRBD1	TRBV7-8	NA
CASSLVPAGAHEQYF	TGTGCCAGCAGCTTAGTTCCAGCGGGGGCTCATGAGCAGTACTTC	TRBJ2-7	TRBD2	TRBV7-2	NA
CASSLARTGTPYGYTF	TGTGCCAGCAGCTTAGCGCGAACAGGGACGCCCTATGGCTACACCTTC	TRBJ1-2	NA	TRBV7-2	NA
CASSFGGQGDCPGANVLTF	TGTGCCAGCAGCTTTGGTGGACAGGGGGACTGCCCTGGGGCCAACGTCCTGACTTTC	TRBJ2-6	TRBD1	TRBV5-6	NA
CATRDRGQDTEAFF	TGTGCCACCCGGGACAGGGGGCAGGACACTGAAGCTTTCTTT	TRBJ1-1	TRBD1	TRBV6-5	NA
CAISRTSGDPYEQYF	TGTGCCATCAGTCGGACTAGCGGGGACCCCTACGAGCAGTACTTC	TRBJ2-7	TRBD2	TRBV10-3	NA
CASSQDVRSLNEKLFF	TGCGCCAGCAGCCAAGATGTCCGGAGCCTTAATGAAAAACTGTTTTTT	TRBJ1-4	NA	TRBV4-1	NA
CASSPLRTDTYGYTF	TGCGCCAGCAGCCCCCTCCGGACAGACACCTATGGCTACACCTTC	TRBJ1-2	NA	TRBV4-3	NA
CASETASGGGYEQYF	TGTGCCAGCGAGACAGCTAGCGGGGGTGGCTACGAGCAGTACTTC	TRBJ2-7	TRBD2	TRBV6-1	NA
CASSPKGGVTGELFF	TGTGCCAGCAGCCCGAAAGGAGGGGTAACCGGGGAGCTGTTTTTT	TRBJ2-2	NA	TRBV14	NA
CAISELSEGAMNYEQYF	TGTGCCATCAGTGAGTTAAGTGAGGGAGCAATGAACTACGAGCAGTACTTC	TRBJ2-7	NA	TRBV10-3	NA
CASSQDLALAGGRGRYEQFF	TGCGCCAGCAGCCAAGATCTTGCTCTAGCGGGGGGGAGAGGTAGGTATGAGCAGTTCTTC	TRBJ2-1	TRBD2	TRBV4-3	NA
CASSNRHPQETQYF	TGTGCCAGTAGTAACAGGCATCCCCAAGAGACCCAGTACTTC	TRBJ2-5	NA	TRBV19	NA
CSVVGFNTEAFF	TGCAGCGTTGTTGGCTTTAACACTGAAGCTTTCTTT	TRBJ1-1	NA	TRBV29-1	NA
CASSLLWQGASDTIYF	TGTGCCAGCAGCTTATTGTGGCAGGGGGCCTCAGACACCATATATTTT	TRBJ1-3	TRBD1	TRBV11-2	NA
CASSTRRGVTDSYEQYF	TGTGCCAGTAGTACTCGCAGGGGGGTGACCGACTCCTACGAGCAGTACTTC	TRBJ2-7	NA	TRBV19	NA
CASSLADRGKSQPQHF	TGTGCCAGCAGTTTAGCTGACAGGGGCAAGAGTCAGCCCCAGCATTTT	TRBJ1-5	TRBD1	TRBV28	once
CASTQGGADGYTF	TGTGCCAGCACCCAAGGGGGGGCGGACGGCTACACCTTC	TRBJ1-2	NA	TRBV5-6	NA
CASSFRWGTKNYGYTF	TGTGCCAGCAGCTTCCGGTGGGGGACTAAGAACTATGGCTACACCTTC	TRBJ1-2	NA	TRBV11-2	NA
CASSLGRNNEQFF	TGTGCCAGCAGCTTAGGGAGAAACAATGAGCAGTTCTTC	TRBJ2-1	NA	TRBV11-2	NA
CASSLVQANTEAFF	TGTGCCAGCAGCTTGGTTCAGGCGAACACTGAAGCTTTCTTT	TRBJ1-1	NA	TRBV5-6	NA
CASSPAVRGYGYTF	TGTGCCAGCAGCCCCGCGGTTCGAGGATATGGCTACACCTTC	TRBJ1-2	NA	TRBV14	NA
CASSCIGTANYGYTF	TGTGCCAGCAGCTGCATTGGGACTGCTAACTATGGCTACACCTTC	TRBJ1-2	NA	TRBV6-1	NA
CASSLLSGNTIYF	TGTGCCAGCAGTTTACTTTCTGGAAACACCATATATTTT	TRBJ1-3	NA	TRBV27	NA
CASSPGGGDSYEQYF	TGTGCCAGCAGCCCAGGTGGAGGTGACTCCTACGAGCAGTACTTC	TRBJ2-7	NA	TRBV9	NA
CASKDRYNEQFF	TGTGCCAGCAAAGACAGATACAATGAGCAGTTCTTC	TRBJ2-1	NA	TRBV6-1	NA
CASHTDRGWYEQYF	TGTGCCAGCCACACCGACCGCGGGTGGTACGAGCAGTACTTC	TRBJ2-7	NA	TRBV28	NA
CASSPHFARQGVTAGNTIYF	TGTGCCAGCAGTCCCCACTTTGCTAGACAGGGGGTAACGGCTGGAAACACCATATATTTT	TRBJ1-3	TRBD1	TRBV27	NA
CASSLSTEAFF	TGTGCCAGCAGCTTGAGCACTGAAGCTTTCTTT	TRBJ1-1	NA	TRBV7-9	NA
CASSLVGYGYTF	TGTGCCAGCAGCTTGGTCGGCTATGGCTACACCTTC	TRBJ1-2	NA	TRBV5-4	NA
CAISSTGGMDTEAFF	TGTGCCATCAGTTCGACAGGGGGTATGGACACTGAAGCTTTCTTT	TRBJ1-1	TRBD1	TRBV10-3	NA